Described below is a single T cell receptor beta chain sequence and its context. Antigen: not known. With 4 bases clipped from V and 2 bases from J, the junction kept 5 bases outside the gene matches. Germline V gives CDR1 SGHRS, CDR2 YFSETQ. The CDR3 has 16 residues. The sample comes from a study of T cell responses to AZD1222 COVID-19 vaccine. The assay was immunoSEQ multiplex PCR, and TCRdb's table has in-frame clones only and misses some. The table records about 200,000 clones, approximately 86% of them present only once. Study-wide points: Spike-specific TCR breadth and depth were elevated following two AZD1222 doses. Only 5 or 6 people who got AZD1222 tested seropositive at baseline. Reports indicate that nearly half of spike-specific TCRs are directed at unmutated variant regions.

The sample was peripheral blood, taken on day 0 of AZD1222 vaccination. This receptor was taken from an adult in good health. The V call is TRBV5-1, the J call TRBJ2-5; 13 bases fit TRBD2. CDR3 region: CASSTGTSGAQETQYF. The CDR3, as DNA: TGCGCCAGCAGCACCGGGACTAGCGGGGCTCAAGAGACCCAGTACTTC.